Shown below are 3 T cell receptor beta chains from a single sample sequenced in a study of graft-versus-host responses after intestinal transplantation. The table came from immunoSEQ multiplex PCR; TCRdb's copy has only in-frame clones and leaves some out. The repertoire has about 47,000 clones, 85% to 95% of them found once; the top ten carry 0.23%. These receptors have no known antigen. The source material was unstimulated CD8+ T cells sorted from spleen or lymph node cells, sampled before transplant. The receptors come from a human donor who was the organ donor for an intestinal transplant.

The rearrangement links TRBV11-2 to TRBJ2-7, with D perhaps TRBD1 (5 bases). The CDR3 sequence is 13 residues long. V was shortened by 5 bases and J by 5 bases, with 13 bases between the two germline ends. Per germline, CDR1 SGHAT and CDR2 FQNNGV. The CDR3 sequence: CASSTTEGDEQYF. CDR3 DNA: TGTGCCAGCAGCACGACAGAAGGGGACGAGCAGTACTTC.

V and J are TRBV29-1 and TRBJ1-2; D is unresolved. V gave up 2 bases and J gave up 0 bases, with 7 bases separating them. The CDR3 is 13 amino acids. Germline loops: CDR1 SQVTM, CDR2 ANQGSEA. The CDR3 protein is CSVEYATNYGYTF. DNA for the CDR3: TGCAGCGTTGAATACGCCACTAACTATGGCTACACCTTC. Variable domain in full (rest from reference TRBV29-1 and TRBJ1-2): SAVISQKPSRDICQRGTSLTIQCQVDSQVTMMFWYRQQPGQSLTLIATANQGSEATYESGFVIDKFPISRPNLTFSTLTVSNMSPEDSSIYLCSVEYATNYGYTFGSGTRLTVV.

The chain carries TRBV7-3 and TRBJ1-2; D gene uncertain. This CDR3 spans 13 amino acids. CDR1 SGHTA and CDR2 FQGTGA come from the germline V gene. Trimming took 3 bases from V and 8 from J, leaving 13 bases between them. The CDR3 protein is CASSFGTPGGYTF. The CDR3 nucleotides are TGTGCCAGCAGCTTCGGTACCCCGGGAGGCTACACCTTC.